A single sample is the source of the 30 T cell receptor beta chains below, sequenced in a study of regulatory T cells in long-lasting Graves disease. iRepertoire HTBI primers and Arm-PCR of CDR3 regions built TCR beta libraries. TCRdb re-called the multiplex PCR reads through MiXCR, storing one row per CDR3 protein. Here the sample spans hundreds of thousands of distinct CDR3 sequences, around 20% being singletons. This sample's time point: persistent/refractory GD, antithyroid drugs over 5 years with positive TRAb. The authors made the TCR library using RNA they extracted from PBMCs. The specimen comprised peripheral blood mononuclear cells (PBMCs), sampled when the disease was refractory, from a patient treated with antithyroid drugs. These receptors all stem from a female donor with Graves disease.

This clonotype has at least ten counts. J is TRBJ2-1 and V is TRBV11-1; 9 nucleotides align to TRBD1. The V gene's germline CDR1 is SGHAT and CDR2 FQDESV (reference sequence). With 5 bases clipped from V and 6 bases from J, the junction kept 5 bases outside the gene matches. This CDR3 is 14 amino acids long. This CDR3 is CASSPETGGNEQFF. CDR3 bases: TGTGCCAGCAGCCCCGAGACAGGGGGCAATGAGCAGTTCTTC. Full variable domain (outside the CDR3, taken from reference TRBV11-1 and TRBJ2-1): EAEVAQSPRYKITEKSQAVAFWCDPISGHATLYWYRQILGQGPELLVQFQDESVVDDSQLPKDRFSAERLKGVDSTLKIQPAELGDSAMYLCASSPETGGNEQFFGPGTRLTVL.

The V call is TRBV12-3 or TRBV12-4, the J call TRBJ2-7, with a tentative D call TRBD2 (6 bases). CDR3 size: 13 residues. V was cut by 6 bases and J by 4 bases, with 13 bases left in between. The CDR3 protein is CASRLGGVYEQYF. As DNA, the CDR3 is TGTGCCAGCAGGCTGGGGGGAGTGTACGAGCAGTACTTC.

The rearrangement links TRBV6-1 to TRBJ2-7, with D unclear. V was shortened by 6 bases and J by 3 bases, with 21 bases between the two germline ends. In germline, CDR1 is MNHNS, CDR2 SASEGT. The CDR3 is 16 residues long. The CDR3 bases are TGTGCCAGCAGCTTCCTCTCCGGTGGCTCCATCTACGAGCAGTACTTC. Protein sequence: CASSFLSGGSIYEQYF.

Many counts were recorded for this clonotype. This CDR3 reads CASSNGDRETQYF. In DNA form, the CDR3 reads TGTGCCAGCAGCAACGGGGACAGAGAGACCCAGTACTTC. The chain joins TRBV5-6 to TRBJ2-5; 7 nucleotides line up with TRBD1. The J segment lost 4 bases and the V segment lost 4 bases, leaving 4 bases of the junction unmatched. The CDR3 runs 13 residues. Germline CDR1 is SGHDT and CDR2 is YYEEEE.

This clonotype was found a few times. The gene calls are TRBV19 and TRBJ1-1, with D uncertain. CDR3 length: 12 residues. Germline V CDR1 and CDR2: LNHDA, SQIVND (reference sequence). The V end lost 3 bases, the J end lost 6 bases, and 8 bases lay between the germline ends. The CDR3 bases are TGTGCCAGTAGTATCAGCTTGGCTGAAGCTTTCTTT. Protein sequence: CASSISLAEAFF.

To note about this clonotype: A far bigger clonotype differs at one base, so this is likely a read error. This rearrangement joins TRBV7-9 to TRBJ2-7; D gene uncertain. This CDR3 comprises 9 residues. Per germline, CDR1 SEHNR and CDR2 FQNEAQ (reference sequence). As DNA, the CDR3 is TGTGCCAGACTCTACAAGCAGTACTTC. This translates into CARLYKQYF. The full variable domain, rest sourced from reference TRBV7-9 and TRBJ2-7, is DTGVSQNPRHKITKRGQNVTFRCDPISEHNRLYWYRQTLGQGPEFLTYFQNEAQLEKSRLLSDRFSAERPKGSFSTLEIQRTEQGDSAMYLCARLYKQYFGPGTRLTVT.

The chain recombines TRBV11-2 with TRBJ2-3; possible D gene TRBD1, 6 bases. The CDR3 is 16 amino acids. V lost 4 bases to trimming and J lost 2 bases, with 16 bases between them. Germline assignment: CDR1 SGHAT and CDR2 FQNNGV. CDR3 in amino acids: CASSSLQTGNTDTQYF. CDR3 sequence (DNA): TGTGCCAGCAGCTCACTCCAGACAGGAAACACAGATACGCAGTATTTT. The entire variable domain, with the rest obtained from reference TRBV11-2 and TRBJ2-3, is as follows: EAGVAQSPRYKIIEKRQSVAFWCNPISGHATLYWYQQILGQGPKLLIQFQNNGVVDDSQLPKDRFSAERLKGVDSTLKIQPAKLEDSAVYLCASSSLQTGNTDTQYFGPGTRLTVL.

This clonotype occurred many times. The chain joins TRBV3-1 to TRBJ2-7; D gene uncertain. This CDR3 region has 14 residues. CDR1 is LGHDT and CDR2 is YNNKEL in the germline V gene (reference sequence). The ends were cut back, 1 base at V and 0 bases at J, with 7 bases in the middle. The CDR3 region has the DNA TGTGCCAGCAGCCAAGTAGGCGTCTCCTACGAGCAGTACTTC. This sequence encodes CASSQVGVSYEQYF.

V gene TRBV29-1 combines with J gene TRBJ2-7, with 7 bases aligning to TRBD2. The CDR3 covers 15 residues. V was clipped by 7 bases and J by 0 bases; unmatched bases: 12. Germline V gene lookup returns CDR1 SQVTM and CDR2 ANQGSEA. In nucleotides, the CDR3 is TGCAGCGCTTCGGGGGGAGCGGTGGGCTCCTACGAGCAGTACTTC. It is translated as CSASGGAVGSYEQYF.

The chain couples TRBV7-9 to TRBJ2-1, with D perhaps TRBD1 or TRBD2 (5 bases each). V was cut by 4 bases and J by 4 bases, with 11 bases left in between. CDR1 is SEHNR and CDR2 is FQNEAQ in the germline V gene (reference sequence). This CDR3 contains 14 residues. The CDR3 here is CASSSQDSYNEQFF. CDR3 sequence (DNA): TGTGCCAGCAGCTCACAGGACTCTTACAATGAGCAGTTCTTC.

This clonotype appeared a few times. The chain has TRBV7-6 and TRBJ1-1; a weak D match, TRBD1 (5 bases). V lost 5 bases and J 1 base, leaving 17 bases between the germline ends. Germline V gives CDR1 SGHVS, CDR2 FNYEAQ. The CDR3 has 16 residues. CDR3 residues: CASSPQRDSRNTEAFF. CDR3 DNA: TGTGCCAGCAGCCCGCAGAGGGACTCCAGGAACACTGAAGCTTTCTTT.

The chain links TRBV4-1 to TRBJ1-6, with 10 bases identical to TRBD1. The CDR3 has 16 residues. V trimming: 4 bases; J trimming: 8 bases; junction bases outside the gene matches: 8. Germline V gene data show CDR1 as MGHRA and CDR2 as YSYEKL. CDR3 sequence: CASSPRGGQGHSPLHF. CDR3 sequence (DNA): TGCGCCAGCAGCCCCCGGGGGGGACAGGGGCATTCACCCCTCCACTTT.

This clonotype was observed at least ten times. The rearrangement uses TRBV6-5 and TRBJ2-7, with a possible D match to TRBD2 (5 bases). The ends were cut back, 3 bases at V and 7 bases at J, with 13 bases in the middle. The CDR3 totals 13 residues. Germline loops: CDR1 MNHEY, CDR2 SVGAGI. CDR3 in DNA: TGTGCCAGCAGTTATCAAGTGAGGGTTGAGCAGTACTTC. Protein: CASSYQVRVEQYF.

A single count supports this clonotype. The chain links TRBV27 to TRBJ2-1, with TRBD2 identical over 9 bases. This CDR3 contains 15 residues. Germline assignment: CDR1 MNHEY and CDR2 SMNVEV (reference sequence). Unmatched junction bases numbered 10, after V lost 6 bases and J lost 7 bases. CDR3 residues: CASSSKGTSRNEQFF. CDR3 DNA: TGTGCCAGCAGCAGTAAGGGGACTAGCCGGAATGAGCAGTTCTTC.

This chain connects TRBV9 to TRBJ2-7; 8 positions match TRBD2. The CDR3 has 15 amino acids. Germline CDR1 SGDLS, CDR2 YYNGEE. Trimming removed 0 bases from V and 5 bases from J; junction bases left unmatched: 7. CDR3 region: CASSVEAGAPHEQYF. The DNA for the CDR3 is TGTGCCAGCAGCGTAGAAGCGGGAGCCCCCCACGAGCAGTACTTC.

This clonotype was detected a few times. This chain joins TRBV4-1 and TRBJ2-5, with D perhaps given as TRBD1 or TRBD2 (5 bases each). The germline CDR1 and CDR2 sequences are MGHRA and YSYEKL. The V and J ends lost 3 bases and 2 bases respectively, with 13 bases between them. The CDR3 covers 15 residues. The CDR3 DNA is TGCGCCAGCAGCCACCGGGGCTTACTTCAAGAGACCCAGTACTTC. Protein sequence: CASSHRGLLQETQYF.

A few counts support this clonotype. This rearrangement joins TRBV6-5 to TRBJ2-5; TRBD1 matches 7 bases. V was pared by 3 bases and J by 2 bases, with 9 bases of the junction left unmatched. CDR1 and CDR2 (germline): MNHEY, SVGAGI. This CDR3 has 16 residues. CDR3 loop: CASSYRNRGAQETQYF. CDR3 bases: TGTGCCAGCAGTTATCGGAACAGGGGCGCACAAGAGACCCAGTACTTC.

The sample holds a few counts of this clonotype. J is TRBJ1-5 and V is TRBV20-1, with TRBD1 matching over 9 bases. The germline gives CDR1 DFQATT, CDR2 SNEGSKA (reference sequence). J lost 6 bases, V lost 0 bases, and 6 bases had no gene match. CDR3 length equals 15 residues. The DNA of the CDR3 is TGCAGTGCTAGAGACCCGGGACAGGGAGGTCAGCCCCAGCATTTT. Amino acid sequence: CSARDPGQGGQPQHF.

This clonotype was seen ten or more times. V and J are TRBV7-8 and TRBJ2-7, with TRBD1 identical over 7 bases. Losses at the gene ends were 2 bases for V and 2 bases for J; bases not matched to a gene: 6. The CDR3 is made up of 15 amino acids. CDR1 and CDR2 from the germline V gene are SGHVS and FQNEAQ. In DNA form, the CDR3 reads TGTGCCAGCAGCTTAACTGGACAGGAAGCCTACGAGCAGTACTTC. It encodes CASSLTGQEAYEQYF.

The chain is built from TRBV27 and TRBJ2-3, with 9 bases that match TRBD1. There are 20 residues in the CDR3. In germline, CDR1 is MNHEY, CDR2 SMNVEV (reference sequence). Trimming at V came to 5 bases and at J to 4 bases, leaving 22 bases not matched to a gene. CDR3 DNA: TGTGCCAGCAGTACTATTGGGACAGGGCTAGCGCTAGCTGCGGCAGATACGCAGTATTTT. Its protein product is CASSTIGTGLALAAADTQYF.

This clonotype was observed many times. The chain employs TRBV6-9 and TRBJ2-7; either TRBD1 or TRBD2 may supply D (6 bases each). V shed 3 bases and J shed 11 bases, with 14 bases lying between them. Per the germline V gene, CDR1 is MNHGY and CDR2 is SVAAGI. This CDR3 region has 12 residues. The CDR3 DNA follows: TGTGCCAGCAGTTACGGGGGCCCCGATAAGTACTTC. Protein product: CASSYGGPDKYF.

There are many counts of this clonotype. The CDR3, as DNA: TGTGCCAGCAGCTTAGTGAGCACCGGGGAGCTGTTTTTT. The encoded protein is CASSLVSTGELFF. This sequence joins TRBV7-2 and TRBJ2-2; D is unresolved. Trimming took 1 base from V and 4 from J, leaving 4 bases between them. Germline V lookup: CDR1 SGHTA, CDR2 FQGNSA. There are 13 residues in the CDR3.

In its sample, this clonotype was seen many times. Compared with germline, one end of the junction differs, possibly owing to a read error. The chain couples TRBV12-3 or TRBV12-4 to TRBJ2-7; D is uncertain. There are 11 residues in the CDR3. The CDR3 loop is CASSRSSEQYF. The CDR3, as DNA: TGTGCCAGCAGTCGCTCCTCCGAGCAGTACTTC.

This clonotype was detected only a few times. This sequence joins TRBV6-4 and TRBJ2-7, with a possible D match to TRBD1 (6 bases). The length of the CDR3 is 15 residues. Germline-derived CDR1 and CDR2 are MRHNA and SNTAGT. The V end was cut by 7 bases, the J end by 3 bases, with 19 bases between. The CDR3 DNA reads TGTGCCAGCACCAGAAGGGCAGGGGATTACTACGAGCAGTACTTC. Translating it yields CASTRRAGDYYEQYF.

This clonotype turned up a few times. Since a much larger clone is just one base distant, this may be a read error. The chain has TRBV3-1 and TRBJ2-7; no clear D. The V gene's germline CDR1 is LGHDT and CDR2 YNNKEL (reference sequence). The CDR3 is made up of 14 amino acids. For the CDR3, the DNA is TGTACCAGCAGCCCAGAGAACTTGGCCTACGAGCAGTACTTC. This sequence encodes CTSSPENLAYEQYF.

This chain joins TRBV6-2 or TRBV6-3 and TRBJ2-6, with 7 bases identical to TRBD2. The ends lost 4 bases at V and 2 bases at J; junction bases unmatched: 5. The CDR3 loop spans 16 amino acids. The V gene's germline CDR1 is MNHEY and CDR2 SVGEGT. CDR3 bases: TGTGCCAGCAGTTCCAGGACTAGTCCTGGGGCCAACGTCCTGACTTTC. Translated: CASSSRTSPGANVLTF.

The chain joins TRBV30 to TRBJ2-5; 10 bases map to TRBD1. V shed 5 bases and J 5 bases; nucleotides not matched to a gene: 5. The CDR3 loop spans 13 amino acids. From germline, CDR1 is GTSNPN and CDR2 SVGIG (reference sequence). The CDR3 DNA follows: TGTGCCTGGCGCGACAGGGGGCGCGAGACCCAGTACTTC. Encoded protein: CAWRDRGRETQYF.

In this sample, this clonotype turned up many times. The chain joins TRBV27 to TRBJ1-2; 9 bases are a match to TRBD1. Trimming took 4 bases from V and 5 from J; bases not matched to a gene: 8. Germline CDR1 is MNHEY and CDR2 is SMNVEV (reference sequence). CDR3 length: 15 residues. CDR3 region: CASSSHPGQGYGYTF. CDR3 bases: TGTGCCAGCAGTTCCCATCCGGGACAGGGATATGGCTACACCTTC.

This chain links TRBV7-6 with TRBJ2-7; D perhaps matches TRBD2 (6 bases). Germline V gene lookup returns CDR1 SGHVS and CDR2 FNYEAQ. The CDR3 extends over 12 amino acids. V lost 8 bases to trimming and J lost 7 bases, with 15 bases between them. The CDR3 nucleotides are TGTGCCAGCTCTGGGGCGAGCGGGGAGCAGTACTTC. Its protein product is CASSGASGEQYF.

This clonotype was observed many times. V and J are TRBV7-3 and TRBJ1-6, with D possibly TRBD1 on 5 matching bases. V lost 3 bases to trimming and J lost 9 bases, with 12 bases between them. Germline CDR1 is SGHTA and CDR2 is FQGTGA. CDR3 length: 14 amino acids. CDR3 nucleotides: TGTGCCAGCAGCTTCCCACAGGTTTGTTCACCCCTCCACTTT. This sequence encodes CASSFPQVCSPLHF.